This TCR beta chain was sequenced during a study of molecular identifiers for immune sequencing clone quantification. TCRdb re-analysed the PCR reads in MiXCR, keeping a single row per CDR3 protein. The profile shows some 590,000 distinct CDR3 sequences, 25% of them singletons. CD8+CD4-CCR7+CD45RA+ sorting gave the naive CD8 T cells. The sample holds many counts of this clonotype. Its antigen is undetermined. General study results and limits: Clones carrying above 20 RNA copies accounted for over 98% of effector molecules, under 1% in naive cells. Spiked Jurkat TCR RNA equivalent to one cell reportedly surfaced among roughly 1 million naive cells.

Trimming removed 0 bases at V and 4 bases at J, with 13 bases between. Germline V gives CDR1 DFQATT, CDR2 SNEGSKA (reference sequence). There are 15 residues in the CDR3. The V call is TRBV20-1, the J call TRBJ1-5, with D hard to call. Sequenced material: naive CD8+ T cells from blood, with Jurkat cell RNA spiked in. Subset reported: FACS-sorted CD8+CD4-CCR7+CD45RA+ naive T cells. The TCR comes from a human donor in good health. Some libraries in this study had Jurkat cell RNA spiked in. The DNA of the CDR3 is TGCAGTGCTAGAGATGAGGGCCTGGGGAATCAGCCCCAGCATTTT. Its protein is CSARDEGLGNQPQHF.